The 7 T cell receptor beta chains below come from one sample, sequenced in a study of blood T cell repertoires in COVID-19 (dated by TCRdb to about 2020). Library generation was performed with the immunoSEQ multiplex PCR assay. TCRdb holds this immuneACCESS table with in-frame rearrangements only. Some clones are missing; in checked studies, unresolved V genes explain under half, and the rest has no known cause. Present in this sample are roughly 130,000 clones, about four fifths of which were seen just once. The ten largest clonotypes hold approximately 9.2% of the sample. The sequenced material came from PBMCs or T cells enriched from blood (not recorded which). The receptors originated from a man over 45 who had recovered from COVID-19.

V usage is TRBV11-3 and J usage is TRBJ1-1; a possible D gene is TRBD1 (5 bases). The CDR3 is made up of 15 amino acids. Deletions cut 5 bases from V and 6 bases from J, with 19 bases between. From germline, CDR1 is SGHNT and CDR2 YENEEA. The chain's CDR3 is CASSAGRSGPAEAFF. The CDR3 bases are TGTGCCAGCAGCGCCGGGAGGTCAGGGCCAGCTGAAGCTTTCTTT. Full variable domain (rest looked up from reference TRBV11-3 and TRBJ1-1): EAGVVQSPRYKIIEKKQPVAFWCNPISGHNTLYWYLQNLGQGPELLIRYENEEAVDDSQLPKDRFSAERLKGVDSTLKIQPAELGDSAVYLCASSAGRSGPAEAFFGQGTRLTVV.

V is TRBV10-2 and J is TRBJ1-6, with 8 bases identical to TRBD1. Germline CDR1 reads WSHSY; CDR2 reads SAAADI. The J segment lost 0 bases and the V segment lost 3 bases, leaving 1 base of the junction unmatched. This CDR3 spans 16 amino acids. The CDR3 nucleotides read TGCGCCAGCAGTGAAACAGGGGGCTCCTATAATTCACCCCTCCACTTT. This encodes CASSETGGSYNSPLHF.

The chain combines TRBV30 with TRBJ1-5; 10 positions agree with TRBD1. CDR3 length: 17 residues. Trimming cost V 0 bases and J 0 bases; bases outside gene matches: 5. Germline-derived CDR1 and CDR2 are GTSNPN and SVGIG (reference sequence). The CDR3, as DNA: TGTGCCTGGAGTGTTGGGACAGGGGACTATAGCAATCAGCCCCAGCATTTT. It is translated as CAWSVGTGDYSNQPQHF.

The chain joins TRBV12-3 or TRBV12-4 to TRBJ1-2; D remains ambiguous. Trimming pared 1 base from V and 13 bases from J, leaving 13 bases between. This CDR3 comprises 12 residues. CDR3 residues: CASSLVSSLFTF. The CDR3 DNA reads as TGTGCCAGCAGTTTAGTGTCCTCCCTGTTCACCTTC.

This chain links TRBV12-5 with TRBJ1-1, with D uncertain. The CDR3 spans 12 residues. Germline loops: CDR1 LGHNT, CDR2 FRNRAP. Trimming removed 5 bases at V and 3 bases at J, with 7 bases between. The CDR3: CASGPEDTEAFF. Here the CDR3 DNA reads TGTGCTAGTGGTCCAGAGGACACTGAAGCTTTCTTT. The whole variable domain, remainder taken from reference TRBV12-5 and TRBJ1-1, is DARVTQTPRHKVTEMGQEVTMRCQPILGHNTVFWYRQTMMQGLELLAYFRNRAPLDDSGMPKDRFSAEMPDATLATLKIQPSEPRDSAVYFCASGPEDTEAFFGQGTRLTVV.

The gene calls are TRBV12-3 or TRBV12-4 and TRBJ1-6; TRBD1 is a possible D gene (5 bases). V was pared by 2 bases and J by 9 bases, with 8 bases between. The CDR3 spans 13 residues. CDR3 sequence (DNA): TGTGCCAGCAGTTTATCAGGGATTTCACCCCTCCACTTT. Its translation: CASSLSGISPLHF.

This chain links TRBV7-2 with TRBJ2-1; 7 positions agree with TRBD2. This CDR3 has 14 residues. Germline values: CDR1 SGHTA, CDR2 FQGNSA. V lost 1 base and J lost 4; bases outside the gene matches: 1. CDR3 sequence: CASSLGGGYNEQFF. The CDR3 DNA reads as TGTGCCAGCAGCTTAGGGGGGGGATACAATGAGCAGTTCTTC.